This T cell receptor beta chain was recorded in a study of brain T cells in children with intractable seizures. Study findings and constraints: Pre-surgery blood may have been undersampled, hiding some clones. Only CDR3 sequence similarity suggested viral specificity, without known HCMV serostatus.

J was trimmed by 2 bases and V by 5 bases; bases with no gene match: 2. Germline V gene lookup returns CDR1 MDHEN and CDR2 SYDVKM. The CDR3 consists of 13 residues. Some clones are missing from TCRdb's copy, which holds only in-frame ones; the method was immunoSEQ multiplex PCR. The repertoire holds around 38,000 clones, with about 93% as singletons. The sequenced cases were selected for having the highest brain T cell transcript signatures. Pre-surgery treatment included at least one anti-epileptic drug. As concerns this clone: Its antigen is not known.

The gene calls are TRBV28 and TRBJ2-5, with 7 bases fitting TRBD1. The sequence was collected from a girl aged 2 to 10 with tuberous sclerosis and intractable seizures. Sample: peripheral blood, taken at surgery. CDR3 residues: CASSRTGQETQYF. DNA for the CDR3: TGTGCCAGCAGTCGGACAGGTCAAGAGACCCAGTACTTC.